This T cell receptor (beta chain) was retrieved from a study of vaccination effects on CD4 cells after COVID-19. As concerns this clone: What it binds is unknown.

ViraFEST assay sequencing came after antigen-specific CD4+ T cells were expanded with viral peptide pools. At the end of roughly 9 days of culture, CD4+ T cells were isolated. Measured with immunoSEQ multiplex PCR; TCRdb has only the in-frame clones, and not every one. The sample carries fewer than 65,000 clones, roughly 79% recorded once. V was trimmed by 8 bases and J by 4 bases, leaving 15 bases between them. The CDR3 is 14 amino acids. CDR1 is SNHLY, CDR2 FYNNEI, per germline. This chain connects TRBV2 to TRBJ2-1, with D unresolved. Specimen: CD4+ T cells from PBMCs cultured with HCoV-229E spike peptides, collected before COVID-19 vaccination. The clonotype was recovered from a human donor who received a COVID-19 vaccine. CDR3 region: CASLGRTVYNEQFF. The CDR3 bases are TGTGCCAGCTTAGGCCGAACGGTTTACAATGAGCAGTTCTTC.